This TCR beta chain was retrieved from a study of human thymus T cells. General observations from the study: In unrelated individuals, thymic repertoires overlapped highly, according to related research. V and J gene usage appeared biased in thymic and blood repertoires.

The CDR3 has 15 amino acids. Trimming at V came to 6 bases and at J to 0 bases, leaving 8 bases not matched to a gene. Per germline, CDR1 MNHEY and CDR2 SMNVEV (reference sequence). Measured with immunoSEQ multiplex PCR; TCRdb has only the in-frame clones, and not every one. The repertoire holds tens of thousands of clones, with over 85% as singletons. On this clone itself: Its antigen is undetermined.

Corrective cardiac operations yielded the resected thymus tissue. The J gene is TRBJ2-7, the V gene TRBV27, with TRBD1 identical over 7 bases. What was sequenced was thymus tissue. This clonotype was obtained from a girl less than two years old with a congenital heart defect but otherwise immunologically healthy. The DNA for the CDR3 is TGTGCCAGCAGCCACAGACAGGGAAACTCCTACGAGCAGTACTTC. Protein: CASSHRQGNSYEQYF.